A single sample is the source of the 31 T cell receptor beta chains below, sequenced in a study of T cells after yellow fever vaccination. TCRdb passed the 5' RACE reads through MiXCR, listing each CDR3 protein once. Seen here are a few hundred thousand distinct CDR3 sequences, more than 3% observed once, and the top ten hold approximately 3.5%. Source: CD4+ T cells sorted from PBMCs, taken 10 days after the yellow fever booster vaccination. Every receptor here comes from a man aged 18 to 30 who received the YFV17D yellow fever vaccine.

This clonotype was detected ten times or more. J is TRBJ1-1 and V is TRBV7-3, with TRBD1 matching over 7 bases. The CDR3 is 13 residues long. CDR1 and CDR2 (germline): SGHTA, FQGTGA. V was clipped by 1 base and J by 8 bases; unmatched bases: 4. The CDR3 is CASSLMAGGEAFF. CDR3 DNA: TGTGCCAGCAGCTTAATGGCAGGGGGAGAAGCTTTCTTT.

This clonotype was recorded many times. This sequence joins TRBV5-1 and TRBJ1-6; weak D call: TRBD1 (5 bases). This CDR3 comprises 15 residues. V lost 4 bases to trimming and J lost 8 bases, with 16 bases between them. Germline values: CDR1 SGHRS, CDR2 YFSETQ. DNA of the CDR3: TGCGCCAGCAGCGAGCGGACCGGGGGGTATTCACCCCTCCACTTT. Translated: CASSERTGGYSPLHF.

This clonotype has at least ten counts. The chain is built from TRBV5-1 and TRBJ1-4; D not resolved. Germline V CDR1 and CDR2: SGHRS, YFSETQ. With 4 bases removed from V and 0 bases from J, the gap between germline ends came to 13 bases. The CDR3 loop spans 16 amino acids. The CDR3 reads CASSTRTAATNEKLFF. The DNA of the CDR3 is TGCGCCAGCAGCACGCGGACGGCCGCAACTAATGAAAAACTGTTTTTT.

This rearrangement joins TRBV4-3 to TRBJ2-1; 9 positions agree with TRBD1. V gave up 1 base and J gave up 7 bases; unmatched junction bases: 11. The CDR3 is 17 residues long. CDR1 and CDR2 (germline): LGHNA, YSLEER. In nucleotides, the CDR3 is TGCGCCAGCAGCCAAGGTCTAAGTGACAGGGGGGATAATGAGCAGTTCTTC. Amino acids: CASSQGLSDRGDNEQFF.

This clonotype was recorded a few times. The V and J genes are TRBV10-3 and TRBJ1-3; the D is unclear. The V gene's germline CDR1 is ENHRY and CDR2 SYGVKD. V was cut by 10 bases and J by 0 bases, with 13 bases left in between. This CDR3 is built from 14 residues. The CDR3 sequence is CATRPDDSGNTIYF. The CDR3 bases are TGTGCCACCAGACCAGACGACTCTGGAAACACCATATATTTT.

This clonotype has a count of ten or more. The rearrangement joins TRBV6-5 to TRBJ2-7; D gene ambiguous. The CDR3 length is 14 residues. Germline V gene sequence: CDR1 MNHEY, CDR2 SVGAGI. V gave up 3 bases and J gave up 1 base, with 10 bases separating them. The CDR3 reads CASSYSVGSYEQYF. The CDR3 DNA sequence: TGTGCCAGCAGTTATTCCGTTGGTTCCTACGAGCAGTACTTC.

This clonotype occurred many times. The rearrangement links TRBV6-5 to TRBJ2-6; tentatively, D is TRBD1 (6 bases). V was clipped by 6 bases and J by 4 bases, with 13 bases between them. This CDR3 has 15 amino acids. Looked up from germline, CDR1 is MNHEY and CDR2 is SVGAGI. The CDR3 bases are TGTGCCAGCAGGGGGGCTGGGTCCGGGGCCAACGTCCTGACTTTC. Translating it yields CASRGAGSGANVLTF.

This clonotype appeared a few times. The chain uses TRBV11-2 and TRBJ1-6, with TRBD1 matching 8 bases. Germline V gene lookup returns CDR1 SGHAT and CDR2 FQNNGV. After removal of 2 bases from V and 10 bases from J, the junction contained 7 bases not matched to a gene. CDR3 length equals 15 residues. CDR3 region: CASSLPRTGRSPLHF. DNA for the CDR3: TGTGCCAGCAGCTTACCTCGGACAGGGCGCTCACCCCTCCACTTT.

V usage is TRBV7-9 and J usage is TRBJ1-5; D remains unclear. V was cut by 5 bases and J by 5 bases, with 10 bases left in between. CDR3 length equals 13 residues. CDR1 SEHNR and CDR2 FQNEAQ come from the germline V gene (reference sequence). The DNA for the CDR3 is TGTGCCAGCAGCCACGACGGTGATCAGCCCCAGCATTTT. Translating gives CASSHDGDQPQHF.

This clonotype was seen a handful of times. The genes are TRBV7-2 and TRBJ2-3; TRBD2 matches 8 bases. The CDR3 consists of 15 residues. V lost 5 bases and J lost 2; bases outside the gene matches: 6. CDR1 and CDR2 (germline): SGHTA, FQGNSA. The CDR3 bases are TGTGCCAGCAGCCGAGCGGGGGACCACACAGATACGCAGTATTTT. Translating it yields CASSRAGDHTDTQYF. Using reference TRBV7-2 and TRBJ2-3 for the parts outside the CDR3, the full variable domain is GAGVSQSPSNKVTEKGKDVELRCDPISGHTALYWYRQSLGQGLEFLIYFQGNSAPDKSGLPSDRFSAERTGGSVSTLTIQRTQQEDSAVYLCASSRAGDHTDTQYFGPGTRLTVL.

This clonotype was seen only a few times. The chain couples TRBV20-1 to TRBJ1-1, with D unclear. V lost 5 bases and J lost 0, with 7 bases in between. Germline V gene sequence: CDR1 DFQATT, CDR2 SNEGSKA (reference sequence). This CDR3 comprises 12 residues. CDR3: CSAPRMNTEAFF. The CDR3 DNA reads TGCAGTGCTCCCCGGATGAACACTGAAGCTTTCTTT.

This clonotype was observed at least ten times. V is TRBV5-1 and J is TRBJ1-1; D not resolved. Germline V CDR1 and CDR2: SGHRS, YFSETQ. The CDR3 length is 14 residues. V was pared by 0 bases and J by 1 base, with 7 bases between. The CDR3 reads CASSLGPPNTEAFF. The CDR3 nucleotides read TGCGCCAGCAGCTTGGGTCCCCCGAACACTGAAGCTTTCTTT.

By sample fraction, this clonotype is medium-sized. The chain combines TRBV20-1 with TRBJ2-2; D is unresolved. The CDR3 is 14 amino acids. CDR1 and CDR2 from the germline V gene are DFQATT and SNEGSKA (reference sequence). V lost 0 bases to trimming and J lost 3 bases, with 8 bases between them. The CDR3 is CSARDARYTGELFF. The CDR3 nucleotides are TGCAGTGCTAGAGATGCTAGATACACCGGGGAGCTGTTTTTT.

Only a few counts were recorded for this clonotype. V and J are TRBV5-1 and TRBJ2-7; 7 nucleotides line up with TRBD1. CDR3 size: 13 residues. Germline V CDR1 and CDR2: SGHRS, YFSETQ. Trimming took 6 bases from V and 0 from J; bases not matched to a gene: 3. Here the CDR3 DNA reads TGCGCCAGCAACCGGGACAGCTCCTACGAGCAGTACTTC. Protein sequence: CASNRDSSYEQYF.

This clonotype was seen a handful of times. The V and J genes are TRBV12-3 or TRBV12-4 and TRBJ2-1, with D perhaps TRBD1 (6 bases). The V end lost 1 base, the J end lost 7 bases, and 11 bases lay between the germline ends. The CDR3 is 14 amino acids. The CDR3 DNA reads as TGTGCCAGCAGTTTAGTTCAGGGGTTAAATGAGCAGTTCTTC. This gives the protein CASSLVQGLNEQFF.

This clonotype came up many times. V and J are TRBV7-2 and TRBJ2-3, with 8 bases that match TRBD1. V was clipped by 5 bases and J by 5 bases; unmatched bases: 6. Germline V lookup: CDR1 SGHTA, CDR2 FQGNSA. The CDR3 covers 14 residues. CDR3 sequence (DNA): TGTGCCAGCAGCGGCGACAGGGGAGTAGATACGCAGTATTTT. It is translated as CASSGDRGVDTQYF. The full variable domain, rest sourced from reference TRBV7-2 and TRBJ2-3, is GAGVSQSPSNKVTEKGKDVELRCDPISGHTALYWYRQSLGQGLEFLIYFQGNSAPDKSGLPSDRFSAERTGGSVSTLTIQRTQQEDSAVYLCASSGDRGVDTQYFGPGTRLTVL.

This clonotype was picked up many times. V is TRBV7-7 and J is TRBJ2-2, with 7 bases matching TRBD1. The CDR3 covers 14 residues. The trim removed 5 bases at V and 6 bases at J, leaving 6 bases unmatched. Germline V gives CDR1 SSHAT, CDR2 FNYEAQ (reference sequence). In DNA form, the CDR3 reads TGTGCCAGCAGCGTAGAGGGGGCGGCCGGGGAGCTGTTTTTT. Protein sequence: CASSVEGAAGELFF. The variable domain in full, with the rest retrieved from reference TRBV7-7 and TRBJ2-2, is GAGVSQSPRYKVTKRGQDVTLRCDPISSHATLYWYQQALGQGPEFLTYFNYEAQPDKSGLPSDRFSAERPEGSISTLTIQRTEQRDSAMYRCASSVEGAAGELFFGEGSRLTVL.

A few counts support this clonotype. The CDR3 DNA reads TGTGCCAGCTCACCGGCCGGTCCCAGGCCGTATCAGCCCCAGCATTTT. It encodes CASSPAGPRPYQPQHF. V is TRBV18 and J is TRBJ1-5; D gene unclear. The germline CDR1 and CDR2 sequences are KGHSH and LQKENI. The CDR3 totals 16 residues. Trimming took 3 bases from V and 5 from J, leaving 17 bases between them. Complete variable domain (other parts from reference TRBV18 and TRBJ1-5): NAGVMQNPRHLVRRRGQEARLRCSPMKGHSHVYWYRQLPEEGLKFMVYLQKENIIDESGMPKERFSAEFPKEGPSILRIQQVVRGDSAAYFCASSPAGPRPYQPQHFGDGTRLSIL.

This clonotype has ten or more counts. This chain links TRBV6-2 or TRBV6-3 with TRBJ2-1, with D hard to call. The ends were cut back, 8 bases at V and 0 bases at J, with 8 bases in the middle. CDR3 size: 13 residues. CDR1 and CDR2 from the germline V gene are MNHEY and SVGEGT. CDR3 nucleotide sequence: TGTGCCAGCGTTCTCAGCTCCTACAATGAGCAGTTCTTC. It codes for CASVLSSYNEQFF.

At least ten counts were recorded for this clonotype. V is TRBV5-1 and J is TRBJ2-5; no reliable D call. V was pared by 0 bases and J by 3 bases, with 9 bases between. Germline CDR1 and CDR2: SGHRS and YFSETQ. The CDR3 runs 14 residues. CDR3 bases: TGCGCCAGCAGCTTGGCCTCAGCAGAAGAGACCCAGTACTTC. It translates to CASSLASAEETQYF.

In this sample, this clonotype turned up many times. The chain links TRBV11-2 to TRBJ1-4; no definite D call. The CDR3 is 15 residues long. Trimming pared 5 bases from V and 0 bases from J, leaving 10 bases between. From germline, CDR1 is SGHAT and CDR2 FQNNGV. The CDR3 reads CASSPSIPTNEKLFF. The CDR3 bases are TGTGCCAGCAGCCCATCAATACCAACTAATGAAAAACTGTTTTTT.

The V gene is TRBV20-1, the J gene TRBJ1-5; D gene unclear. The length of the CDR3 is 13 residues. V lost 2 bases and J 5 bases, leaving 10 bases between the germline ends. The germline CDR1 and CDR2 sequences are DFQATT and SNEGSKA (reference sequence). The CDR3 DNA sequence: TGCAGTGCTAGAACGCAGGCGGATCAGCCCCAGCATTTT. Its translation: CSARTQADQPQHF.

This clonotype has at least ten counts. J is TRBJ2-2 and V is TRBV4-2; 9 nucleotides align to TRBD2. Germline CDR1 and CDR2: LGHNA and YNFKEQ. The CDR3 loop spans 15 amino acids. The J segment lost 6 bases and the V segment lost 4 bases, leaving 6 bases of the junction unmatched. CDR3 bases: TGTGCCAGCAGCCTAACCGGGACTAGCTCCGGGGAGCTGTTTTTT. Its protein is CASSLTGTSSGELFF.

This clonotype was seen at least ten times. The CDR3 loop is CAWNREENEQYF. In DNA, the CDR3 is TGTGCCTGGAATAGGGAGGAGAACGAGCAGTACTTC. The V call is TRBV30, the J call TRBJ2-7; D possibly corresponds to TRBD2 (6 bases). Germline loops: CDR1 GTSNPN, CDR2 SVGIG (reference sequence). The V and J ends lost 4 bases and 5 bases respectively, with 12 bases between them. The CDR3 loop spans 12 amino acids.

This clonotype turned up a few times. The genes are TRBV29-1 and TRBJ2-3, with a weak D call TRBD2 (5 bases). This CDR3 spans 16 amino acids. Germline values: CDR1 SQVTM, CDR2 ANQGSEA. V lost 4 bases, J lost 5 bases, and 22 bases lay in between. The CDR3 DNA follows: TGCAGCGTTGTGTTAGAGGGTGGGCAGTGGGGAGATACGCAGTATTTT. This encodes CSVVLEGGQWGDTQYF.

This clonotype has at least ten counts. J is TRBJ1-5 and V is TRBV7-3, with unresolved D. CDR1 SGHTA and CDR2 FQGTGA come from the germline V gene. The CDR3 extends over 13 amino acids. V was cut by 2 bases and J by 3 bases, with 5 bases left in between. CDR3 residues: CASSLEPNQPQHF. The CDR3 nucleotides are TGTGCCAGCAGCTTAGAGCCCAATCAGCCCCAGCATTTT.

In this sample, this clonotype turned up many times. The J gene is TRBJ2-1, the V gene TRBV20-1, with a tentative D call TRBD2 (6 bases). V shed 4 bases and J shed 7 bases, with 20 bases lying between them. The CDR3 runs to 15 residues. Germline assignment: CDR1 DFQATT and CDR2 SNEGSKA (reference sequence). DNA for the CDR3: TGCAGTGCTACTATAGGTGGCGGGGCCGCAAATGAGCAGTTCTTC. This gives the protein CSATIGGGAANEQFF.

The V gene is TRBV20-1, the J gene TRBJ2-7; D perhaps matches TRBD1 (6 bases). Germline V gene sequence: CDR1 DFQATT, CDR2 SNEGSKA (reference sequence). The CDR3 covers 14 residues. The V gene lost 5 bases and the J gene lost 4 bases, with 18 bases spanning the gap. The CDR3 sequence: CSARRDTGLYEQYF. The DNA of the CDR3 is TGCAGTGCTCGCCGGGACACGGGCTTATACGAGCAGTACTTC.

This clonotype occurred many times. V gene TRBV30 combines with J gene TRBJ1-4; the D gene is possibly TRBD1 (5 bases). The CDR3 is 17 residues long. Trimming removed 0 bases from V and 2 bases from J, with 16 bases in between. CDR1 and CDR2 (germline): GTSNPN, SVGIG (reference sequence). The CDR3 protein is CAWSVPTDYLTNEKLFF. As DNA, the CDR3 is TGTGCCTGGAGTGTACCGACAGATTATCTCACTAATGAAAAACTGTTTTTT.

This clonotype was detected only a few times. The chain joins TRBV6-1 to TRBJ1-1; 9 nucleotides align to TRBD1. The CDR3 is 17 residues long. The trim removed 6 bases at V and 0 bases at J, leaving 11 bases unmatched. Germline V lookup: CDR1 MNHNS, CDR2 SASEGT. The CDR3, as DNA: TGTGCCAGCAGGTCGGGACAGGGCTTGTTGATGAACACTGAAGCTTTCTTT. This gives the protein CASRSGQGLLMNTEAFF.

The rearrangement links TRBV5-1 to TRBJ1-6; D gene ambiguous. Germline V gene sequence: CDR1 SGHRS, CDR2 YFSETQ. The CDR3 spans 13 residues. Between the trimmed V and J ends, which lost 4 bases and 7 bases, there was a span of 9 bases. The CDR3 loop reads CASSQRLNSPLHF. Written as DNA, the CDR3 is TGCGCCAGCAGCCAGCGACTCAATTCACCCCTCCACTTT.